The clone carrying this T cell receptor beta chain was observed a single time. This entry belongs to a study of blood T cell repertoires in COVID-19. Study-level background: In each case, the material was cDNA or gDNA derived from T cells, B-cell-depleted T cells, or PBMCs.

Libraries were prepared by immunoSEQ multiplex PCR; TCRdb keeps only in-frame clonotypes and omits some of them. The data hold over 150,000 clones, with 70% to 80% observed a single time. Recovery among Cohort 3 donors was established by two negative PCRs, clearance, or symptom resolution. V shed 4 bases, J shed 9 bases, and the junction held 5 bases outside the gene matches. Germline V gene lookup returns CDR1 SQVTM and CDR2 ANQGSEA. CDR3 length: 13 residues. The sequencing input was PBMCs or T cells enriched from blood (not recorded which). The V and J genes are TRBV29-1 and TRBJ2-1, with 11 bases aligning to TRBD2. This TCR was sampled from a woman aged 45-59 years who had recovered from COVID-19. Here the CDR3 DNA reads TGCAGCGTTGGACTAGCGGGATACGGTGAGCAGTTCTTC. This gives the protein CSVGLAGYGEQFF.